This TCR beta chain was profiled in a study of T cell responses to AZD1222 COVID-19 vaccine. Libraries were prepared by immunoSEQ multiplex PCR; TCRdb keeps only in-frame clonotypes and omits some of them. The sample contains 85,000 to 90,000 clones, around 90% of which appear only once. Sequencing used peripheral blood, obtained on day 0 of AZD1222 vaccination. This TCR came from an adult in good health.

CDR3 sequence reads: CATRAGLADTDTQYF. The CDR3 coding sequence is TGTGCCACCAGGGCGGGACTAGCGGACACAGATACGCAGTATTTT. The chain couples TRBV24-1 to TRBJ2-3; TRBD2 matches 11 bases. Germline trimming cut 7 bases from V and 2 bases from J; bases unmatched to any gene: 4. The CDR3 length is 15 residues. Looked up from germline, CDR1 is KGHDR and CDR2 is SFDVKD.